These 18 T cell receptor beta chains were sequenced from one sample in a study of long-term antiretroviral therapy in people with HIV. The run of the v3.0 immunoSEQ assay was at survey level. Clones were read by immunoSEQ multiplex PCR, and TCRdb kept only the in-frame ones, dropping some. Here the sample spans 25,000 to 30,000 clones, about 85% being singletons. The input for sequencing was unsorted PBMCs, taken 4.8 to 5 years after starting antiretroviral therapy. Receptors were obtained from a man aged 35-49 years with HIV.

The gene calls are TRBV7-9 and TRBJ1-1; D remains unclear. Germline V CDR1 and CDR2: SEHNR, FQNEAQ (reference sequence). V lost 5 bases to trimming and J lost 11 bases, with 12 bases between them. CDR3 length: 11 amino acids. The CDR3 region has the DNA TGTGCCAGCAGCACTACCCCAGGCGCTTTCTTT. It translates to CASSTTPGAFF.

The chain recombines TRBV6-5 with TRBJ1-1, with a tentative D call TRBD1 (5 bases). Germline loops: CDR1 MNHEY, CDR2 SVGAGI. The CDR3 is 13 residues long. V lost 6 bases, J lost 6 bases, and 14 bases lay in between. CDR3 DNA: TGTGCCAGCAGAAGAGGACAAGATGCTGAAGCTTTCTTT. This encodes CASRRGQDAEAFF.

This rearrangement joins TRBV7-8 to TRBJ1-2; D unclear. The CDR3 runs to 15 residues. Trimming left V 8 bases short and J 2 bases short, with 18 bases between. Germline loops: CDR1 SGHVS, CDR2 FQNEAQ. CDR3 DNA sequence: TGTGCCAGCTCTCCCAGCACCGGGCAAAACTATGGCTACACCTTC. Translated, it gives CASSPSTGQNYGYTF.

This clone was recorded a few times. This chain joins TRBV2 and TRBJ1-5, with 9 bases fitting TRBD1. Trimming removed 9 bases from V and 7 bases from J; junction bases left unmatched: 4. The CDR3 loop spans 12 amino acids. The V gene's germline CDR1 is SNHLY and CDR2 FYNNEI. CDR3 in amino acids: CASTGGAQPQHF. DNA of the CDR3: TGTGCCAGTACAGGGGGCGCCCAGCCCCAGCATTTT.

The rearrangement uses TRBV13 and TRBJ2-5, with 11 bases that match TRBD1. CDR1 and CDR2 (germline): PRHDT, FYEKMQ (reference sequence). Germline trimming cut 5 bases from V and 2 bases from J; bases unmatched to any gene: 4. The CDR3 has 15 amino acids. CDR3 in amino acids: CASSLWDRGQETQYF. The CDR3 DNA reads TGTGCCAGCAGCCTCTGGGACAGGGGGCAAGAGACCCAGTACTTC.

The chain combines TRBV27 with TRBJ2-1, with 7 bases fitting TRBD2. The CDR3 is made up of 14 amino acids. With 6 bases clipped from V and 0 bases from J, the junction kept 2 bases outside the gene matches. CDR1 and CDR2 from the germline V gene are MNHEY and SMNVEV (reference sequence). The CDR3, as DNA: TGTGCCAGCAGCCTAGCGGACTCCTACAATGAGCAGTTCTTC. As protein: CASSLADSYNEQFF.

This clone was observed a few times. The chain links TRBV5-1 to TRBJ2-7; the D gene is possibly TRBD1 (6 bases). The CDR3 covers 14 residues. The germline V gene encodes CDR1 SGHRS and CDR2 YFSETQ. V dropped 1 base and J dropped 2 bases, with 10 bases sitting between them. CDR3 nucleotides: TGCGCCAGCAGCTTGAACAGGGAACCCTACGAGCAGTACTTC. Its translation: CASSLNREPYEQYF.

The chain has TRBV5-1 and TRBJ1-1; no reliable D call. CDR1 and CDR2 (germline): SGHRS, YFSETQ. V lost 4 bases and J lost 1, with 14 bases in between. The CDR3 is made up of 15 amino acids. The CDR3 nucleotides read TGCGCCAGCAGCCTCCAGACCTTGGGGAACACTGAAGCTTTCTTT. Amino acid sequence: CASSLQTLGNTEAFF.

This clone occurred a few times. V and J are TRBV7-2 and TRBJ2-4; D call uncertain. The CDR3 runs to 13 residues. The V gene's germline CDR1 is SGHTA and CDR2 FQGNSA. The V and J ends lost 3 bases and 8 bases respectively, with 11 bases between them. The CDR3 sequence: CASSFLVADIQYF. CDR3 sequence (DNA): TGTGCCAGCAGCTTCCTCGTTGCGGACATTCAGTACTTC.

The chain couples TRBV4-1 to TRBJ2-2, with D unresolved. The germline V and J ends were trimmed by 0 bases and 2 bases, with 7 bases remaining between them. The germline CDR1 and CDR2 sequences are MGHRA and YSYEKL. The CDR3 totals 15 residues. The CDR3 loop reads CASSQDLPNTGELFF. The DNA of the CDR3 is TGCGCCAGCAGCCAAGATCTGCCCAACACCGGGGAGCTGTTTTTT.

The chain combines TRBV18 with TRBJ1-3, with 7 bases aligning to TRBD1. CDR1 KGHSH and CDR2 LQKENI come from the germline V gene. The CDR3 is 15 amino acids. With V trimmed by 6 bases and J by 4 bases, 9 bases remained unmatched. The CDR3 DNA reads as TGTGCCAGCTCGTCACAGGGGTTGGCAGGAAACACCATATATTTT. Translated, it gives CASSSQGLAGNTIYF.

In DNA form, the CDR3 reads TGTGCCAGCAGCTTAGTGAGGACTAGCGGCTCCTACAATGAGCAGTTCTTC. Protein product: CASSLVRTSGSYNEQFF. This chain joins TRBV11-1 and TRBJ2-1; 10 bases match TRBD2. This CDR3 spans 17 amino acids. From germline, CDR1 is SGHAT and CDR2 FQDESV (reference sequence). Unmatched junction bases numbered 3, after V lost 1 base and J lost 0 bases.

V usage is TRBV5-3 and J usage is TRBJ2-2, with 10 nucleotides matching TRBD2. TRBV5-3 is flagged as an ORF with uncertain function. J lost 7 bases, V lost 1 base, and 13 bases had no gene match. The CDR3 totals 18 residues. As DNA, the CDR3 is TGTGCCAGAAGCTTGCCCCTTCATCTAGCGGGGGCACACGGGGAGCTGTTTTTT. This sequence encodes CARSLPLHLAGAHGELFF.

The chain combines TRBV30 with TRBJ2-6; D remains ambiguous. This CDR3 contains 15 residues. V was cut by 1 base and J by 2 bases, with 9 bases left in between. CDR1 and CDR2 (germline): GTSNPN, SVGIG (reference sequence). For the CDR3, the DNA is TGTGCCTGGAGTGGTCGAACGACTGGGGCCAACGTCCTGACTTTC. Protein product: CAWSGRTTGANVLTF.

The gene calls are TRBV7-6 and TRBJ2-7; 8 nucleotides align to TRBD1. CDR3 size: 15 residues. V lost 5 bases to trimming and J lost 5 bases; unmatched junction nucleotides: 11. Germline CDR1 SGHVS, CDR2 FNYEAQ. The CDR3 coding sequence is TGTGCCAGCAGCCTCTTTAGGGGACAGGTCCACGAGCAGTACTTC. It encodes CASSLFRGQVHEQYF.

The V and J genes are TRBV13 and TRBJ2-6; D gene uncertain. The CDR3 contains 15 residues. The V end lost 2 bases, the J end lost 2 bases, and 7 bases lay between the germline ends. CDR1 is PRHDT, CDR2 FYEKMQ, per germline (reference sequence). The CDR3 spells CASSLRAAGANVLTF. The CDR3 DNA reads TGTGCCAGCAGCTTAAGGGCAGCTGGGGCCAACGTCCTGACTTTC.

CDR3 DNA: TGTGCCAGCAGTTCCCTAGAGGGAGGGCCGGCAGATACGCAGTATTTT. It specifies CASSSLEGGPADTQYF. This chain joins TRBV28 and TRBJ2-3, with 7 positions matching TRBD2. Germline V gene lookup returns CDR1 MDHEN and CDR2 SYDVKM. V trimming: 4 bases; J trimming: 4 bases; junction bases outside the gene matches: 11. This CDR3 is 16 amino acids long.

The chain is built from TRBV6-6 and TRBJ2-7; D may be TRBD2 (5 bases). The V end lost 5 bases, the J end lost 0 bases, and 14 bases lay between the germline ends. Germline CDR1 and CDR2: MNHNY and SVGAGI (reference sequence). This CDR3 region has 15 residues. The CDR3 DNA sequence: TGTGCCAGCAGTCTAGCCGACATCAGCTCCTACGAGCAGTACTTC. Translated: CASSLADISSYEQYF.